This T cell receptor beta chain was recovered during a study of cytotoxic CD8 clonotypes in ibrutinib-treated CLL. About the research overall: Average yields of 255,043 productive templates and tens of thousands of productive rearrangements characterized the samples. Study-level points and caveats: Public clonotypes, an uncommon group, contracted or remained stable on treatment. Timing of sampling differed between sustained-remission and progressing patients. Clonality at baseline surpassed age-matched healthy donors and tracked circulating CD8+ T-cell counts.

Here immunoSEQ multiplex PCR was the method, and the copy in TCRdb shows in-frame clones only, minus some. The table lists over 140,000 clones, 70% to 90% of them singletons. The junction had 6 bases not matched to a gene; V was cut back by 6 bases and J by 6 bases. The germline CDR1 and CDR2 sequences are SQVTM and ANQGSEA. The CDR3 sequence is 12 residues long. For this clone: Its antigen is undetermined.

This TCR was recovered from a human donor with chronic lymphocytic leukemia. The chain joins TRBV29-1 to TRBJ1-1; 8 nucleotides line up with TRBD1. The sequencing here drew on PBMCs, taken after 36 months of ibrutinib treatment. The CDR3 coding sequence is TGCAGCGTGCAGGGGGCACGGGCTGAAGCTTTCTTT. Encoded protein: CSVQGARAEAFF.